What follows are 26 T cell receptor beta chains derived from one specimen sequenced in a study of Tregs in tolerant kidney transplant recipients. Clones were read by immunoSEQ multiplex PCR, and TCRdb kept only the in-frame ones, dropping some. The table records about 110,000 clones, nearly 90% of them present only once. The sequencing used CD4+ T cells from blood, collected before the transplant. The receptor set was obtained from a human donor who received a combined kidney and bone marrow transplant.

This chain connects TRBV29-1 to TRBJ2-7; TRBD2 matches at 8 bases. The ends lost 3 bases at V and 3 bases at J; junction bases unmatched: 1. Looked up from germline, CDR1 is SQVTM and CDR2 is ANQGSEA. The CDR3 is 12 amino acids. As DNA, the CDR3 is TGCAGCGTTGAGGCGGGGGGCTACGAGCAGTACTTC. Translation: CSVEAGGYEQYF.

In regard to this clone: This sample includes further DNA sequences coding for the same CDR3. This chain links TRBV18 with TRBJ2-5; 7 nucleotides line up with TRBD1. The CDR3 consists of 14 residues. Trimming cost V 3 bases and J 5 bases; bases outside gene matches: 6. Germline V gene sequence: CDR1 KGHSH, CDR2 LQKENI. The CDR3, as DNA: TGTGCCAGCTCACCGCGCGACAGGGTGGAGACCCAGTACTTC. Translation gives CASSPRDRVETQYF.

The chain uses TRBV7-2 and TRBJ2-1; D remains ambiguous. Germline CDR1 is SGHTA and CDR2 is FQGNSA. The length of the CDR3 is 11 residues. V gave up 6 bases and J gave up 6 bases, with 6 bases separating them. The CDR3 nucleotides are TGTGCCAGCAGAGAGTCCAATGAGCAGTTCTTC. This encodes CASRESNEQFF.

The rearrangement links TRBV28 to TRBJ2-2; TRBD2 matches 12 bases. In germline, CDR1 is MDHEN, CDR2 SYDVKM. CDR3 length: 16 amino acids. V lost 5 bases, J lost 5 bases, and 6 bases stayed unmatched. The DNA of the CDR3 is TGTGCCAGCAGTCTAGCGGGAGGGGCGGGGACCGGGGAGCTGTTTTTT. Translating gives CASSLAGGAGTGELFF.

The rearrangement uses TRBV6-1 and TRBJ2-2; TRBD1 aligns across 7 bases. V trimming: 6 bases; J trimming: 4 bases; junction bases outside the gene matches: 5. Germline values: CDR1 MNHNS, CDR2 SASEGT. CDR3 length: 14 amino acids. The CDR3 nucleotides read TGTGCCAGCAGGGTGGGACAGAGCACCGGGGAGCTGTTTTTT. It specifies CASRVGQSTGELFF.

This chain links TRBV7-9 with TRBJ2-7; TRBD1 matches 9 bases. Germline CDR1 reads SEHNR; CDR2 reads FQNEAQ (reference sequence). The trim removed 4 bases at V and 5 bases at J, leaving 9 bases unmatched. This CDR3 spans 15 amino acids. The CDR3 protein is CASSSTTGGWDEQYF. In DNA form, the CDR3 reads TGTGCCAGCAGCTCCACGACAGGGGGATGGGACGAGCAGTACTTC. The whole variable domain, filled in from reference TRBV7-9 and TRBJ2-7, reads DTGVSQNPRHKITKRGQNVTFRCDPISEHNRLYWYRQTLGQGPEFLTYFQNEAQLEKSRLLSDRFSAERPKGSFSTLEIQRTEQGDSAMYLCASSSTTGGWDEQYFGPGTRLTVT.

V usage is TRBV7-9 and J usage is TRBJ2-7; TRBD2 matches at 9 bases. Per the germline V gene, CDR1 is SEHNR and CDR2 is FQNEAQ (reference sequence). The CDR3 extends over 14 amino acids. V was clipped by 1 base and J by 5 bases; unmatched bases: 3. Here the CDR3 DNA reads TGTGCCAGCAGCTTAGTAGCGGGAGTAAACGAGCAGTACTTC. Residues: CASSLVAGVNEQYF.

The rearrangement links TRBV6-5 to TRBJ2-5; D is unclear. Trimming shortened V by 5 bases and J by 2 bases, and 12 bases separated the two germline ends. This CDR3 comprises 14 residues. From germline, CDR1 is MNHEY and CDR2 SVGAGI. The chain's CDR3 is CASSHQQIQETQYF. CDR3 DNA sequence: TGTGCCAGCAGTCATCAACAGATACAAGAGACCCAGTACTTC.

The chain carries TRBV11-2 and TRBJ1-2, with 8 bases matching TRBD1. Germline values: CDR1 SGHAT, CDR2 FQNNGV. The junction had 6 bases not matched to a gene; V was cut back by 2 bases and J by 1 base. This CDR3 contains 16 residues. Written as DNA, the CDR3 is TGTGCCAGCAGCTTATATATAACAGGGGGTAACTATGGCTACACCTTC. Translated, it gives CASSLYITGGNYGYTF. Variable domain in full (rest from reference TRBV11-2 and TRBJ1-2): EAGVAQSPRYKIIEKRQSVAFWCNPISGHATLYWYQQILGQGPKLLIQFQNNGVVDDSQLPKDRFSAERLKGVDSTLKIQPAKLEDSAVYLCASSLYITGGNYGYTFGSGTRLTVV.

This chain connects TRBV20-1 to TRBJ2-5; D call uncertain. V lost 4 bases to trimming and J lost 4 bases, with 7 bases between them. The CDR3 totals 11 residues. CDR1 DFQATT and CDR2 SNEGSKA come from the germline V gene (reference sequence). CDR3 coding DNA: TGCAGTGCTAACGGTAGAGAGACCCAGTACTTC. It yields the protein CSANGRETQYF.

Here the CDR3 DNA reads TGTGCCAGCAGCATAATAACAGGCGCCCGTAGCACAGATACGCAGTATTTT. It is translated as CASSIITGARSTDTQYF. The chain carries TRBV5-4 and TRBJ2-3; D possibly corresponds to TRBD1 (5 bases). CDR3 length: 17 residues. V lost 4 bases, J lost 0 bases, and 18 bases lay in between. Germline V gives CDR1 SGHNT, CDR2 YYREEE (reference sequence). Full variable domain (remainder filled in from reference TRBV5-4 and TRBJ2-3): ETGVTQSPTHLIKTRGQQVTLRCSSQSGHNTVSWYQQALGQGPQFIFQYYREEENGRGNFPPRFSGLQFPNYSSELNVNALELDDSALYLCASSIITGARSTDTQYFGPGTRLTVL.

The V call is TRBV6-1, the J call TRBJ1-2; perhaps TRBD1 as D (5 bases). Germline assignment: CDR1 MNHNS and CDR2 SASEGT. The CDR3 is 14 amino acids. V was clipped by 1 base and J by 2 bases, with 8 bases between them. The CDR3 is CASSEGPGNYGYTF. As DNA, the CDR3 is TGTGCCAGCAGTGAAGGACCAGGGAACTATGGCTACACCTTC.

The chain carries TRBV5-8 and TRBJ2-2, with D uncertain. CDR1 SGHTS and CDR2 YDEGEE come from the germline V gene. The CDR3 runs 15 residues. Trimming shortened V by 0 bases and J by 4 bases, and 10 bases separated the two germline ends. The chain's CDR3 is CASSLAARPTGELFF. The CDR3 DNA sequence: TGTGCCAGCAGCTTGGCTGCCAGGCCCACCGGGGAGCTGTTTTTT.

The rearrangement links TRBV18 to TRBJ2-5, with D possibly matching TRBD1 (5 bases). The germline V gene encodes CDR1 KGHSH and CDR2 LQKENI. The V end lost 3 bases, the J end lost 5 bases, and 10 bases lay between the germline ends. The CDR3 covers 13 residues. CDR3 nucleotides: TGTGCCAGCTCACCGCCTGGGGCCGAGACCCAGTACTTC. It translates to CASSPPGAETQYF.

CDR3: CASSSRTGYNEQFF. The CDR3 DNA is TGTGCCAGCAGCTCTAGGACTGGCTACAATGAGCAGTTCTTC. The chain is built from TRBV11-2 and TRBJ2-1; maybe TRBD2 (5 bases). The V gene's germline CDR1 is SGHAT and CDR2 FQNNGV. Trimming took 4 bases from V and 3 from J, leaving 10 bases between them. The CDR3 is 14 amino acids.

Of note for this clone: An end of the junction differs from the germline gene, which may be a read error. CDR3 in DNA: TGTGCCACCAGCGGCGGGAGGGACCCCCGTAGAGAGCAGTACTTC. It specifies CATSGGRDPRREQYF. The chain employs TRBV11-2 and TRBJ2-7, with 9 positions matching TRBD2. The CDR3 contains 15 residues. Germline values: CDR1 SGHAT, CDR2 FQNNGV.

The chain carries TRBV6-5 and TRBJ1-2, with 11 bases fitting TRBD1. CDR3 length: 16 residues. Germline V gene lookup returns CDR1 MNHEY and CDR2 SVGAGI. V dropped 2 bases and J dropped 4; count of bases not matched to a gene: 6. The CDR3 nucleotides read TGTGCCAGCAGTTACGGGGGGACAGGGGGGACCTATGGCTACACCTTC. Translation: CASSYGGTGGTYGYTF.

The J gene is TRBJ1-5, the V gene TRBV19; no reliable D call. The CDR3 covers 14 residues. Germline assignment: CDR1 LNHDA and CDR2 SQIVND (reference sequence). V lost 8 bases to trimming and J lost 2 bases, with 13 bases between them. CDR3 sequence: CASWEGRGNQPQHF. CDR3 coding DNA: TGTGCCAGTTGGGAAGGGAGGGGCAATCAGCCCCAGCATTTT.

This clone was picked up one time. The chain joins TRBV4-1 to TRBJ2-1, with D maybe TRBD1 (5 bases). The V end was cut by 0 bases, the J end by 4 bases, with 13 bases between. This CDR3 is 16 amino acids long. The germline CDR1 and CDR2 sequences are MGHRA and YSYEKL. The CDR3 bases are TGCGCCAGCAGCCAAGATCTCGGCAGGGTTTACAATGAGCAGTTCTTC. Encoded protein: CASSQDLGRVYNEQFF.

The chain has TRBV7-9 and TRBJ1-1; D unclear. CDR1 and CDR2 (germline): SEHNR, FQNEAQ (reference sequence). Between the trimmed V and J ends, which lost 1 base and 1 base, there was a span of 7 bases. CDR3 length: 14 amino acids. Written as DNA, the CDR3 is TGTGCCAGCAGCTTAGGGGCAGCGAACACTGAAGCTTTCTTT. It specifies CASSLGAANTEAFF.

This clone occurred once. Here the CDR3 reads CASSPTTTGAEAFF. The CDR3 DNA reads TGTGCCAGCAGCCCAACAACCACGGGTGCTGAAGCTTTCTTT. The chain joins TRBV11-2 to TRBJ1-1; D gene unclear. In germline, CDR1 is SGHAT, CDR2 FQNNGV. CDR3 size: 14 residues. Trimming took 5 bases from V and 6 from J, leaving 16 bases between them.

The chain recombines TRBV5-1 with TRBJ1-2; D uncertain. Looked up from germline, CDR1 is SGHRS and CDR2 is YFSETQ. The CDR3 totals 13 residues. The V and J ends lost 2 bases and 0 bases respectively, with 5 bases between them. CDR3 nucleotides: TGCGCCAGCAGCTTTATAGCTAACTATGGCTACACCTTC. It is translated as CASSFIANYGYTF.

The rearrangement joins TRBV5-1 to TRBJ2-7, with D maybe TRBD2 (5 bases). V lost 7 bases and J lost 1, with 12 bases in between. This CDR3 region has 13 residues. Germline CDR1 is SGHRS and CDR2 is YFSETQ. This CDR3 reads CASSTRESYEQYF. The CDR3 bases are TGCGCCAGCTCTACAAGGGAGTCCTACGAGCAGTACTTC.

This chain joins TRBV27 and TRBJ1-4; the D is unclear. This CDR3 region has 15 residues. The germline V gene has CDR1 MNHEY and CDR2 SMNVEV (reference sequence). V lost 3 bases and J lost 3, with 11 bases in between. DNA of the CDR3: TGTGCCAGCAGTTTGGTAAGAGGAGCTAATGAAAAACTGTTTTTT. Translation gives CASSLVRGANEKLFF. Looking up the rest from reference TRBV27 and TRBJ1-4 gives the full variable domain: EAQVTQNPRYLITVTGKKLTVTCSQNMNHEYMSWYRQDPGLGLRQIYYSMNVEVTDKGDVPEGYKVSRKEKRNFPLILESPSPNQTSLYFCASSLVRGANEKLFFGSGTQLSVL.

This chain joins TRBV30 and TRBJ2-2; 16 bases align to TRBD2. With 4 bases clipped from V and 7 bases from J, the junction kept 12 bases outside the gene matches. The CDR3 has 18 amino acids. Germline V gene lookup returns CDR1 GTSNPN and CDR2 SVGIG (reference sequence). The CDR3 spells CAWTRGTSGRAYHGELFF. The CDR3 DNA reads TGTGCCTGGACTCGTGGGACTAGCGGGAGGGCCTATCACGGGGAGCTGTTTTTT.

The chain combines TRBV27 with TRBJ2-3; tentative D call: TRBD1 (7 bases). Germline V CDR1 and CDR2: MNHEY, SMNVEV (reference sequence). Trimming left V 3 bases short and J 6 bases short, with 16 bases between. The CDR3 is 15 residues long. CDR3 coding DNA: TGTGCCAGCAGTTTCGGAGGGGGCTACTTGGATACGCAGTATTTT. Translated, it gives CASSFGGGYLDTQYF.